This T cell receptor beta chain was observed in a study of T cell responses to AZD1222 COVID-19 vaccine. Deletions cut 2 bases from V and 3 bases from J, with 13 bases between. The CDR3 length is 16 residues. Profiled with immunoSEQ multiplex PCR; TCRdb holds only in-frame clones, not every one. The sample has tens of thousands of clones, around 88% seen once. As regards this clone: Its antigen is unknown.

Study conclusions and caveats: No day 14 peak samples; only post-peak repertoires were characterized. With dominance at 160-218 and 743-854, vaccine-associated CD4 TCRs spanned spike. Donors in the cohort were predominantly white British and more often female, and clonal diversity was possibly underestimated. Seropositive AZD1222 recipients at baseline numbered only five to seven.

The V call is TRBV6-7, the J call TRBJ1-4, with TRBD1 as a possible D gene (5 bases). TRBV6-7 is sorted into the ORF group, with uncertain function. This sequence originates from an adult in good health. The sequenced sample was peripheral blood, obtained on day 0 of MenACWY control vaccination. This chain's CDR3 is CASSYRGRTSNEKLFF. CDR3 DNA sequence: TGTGCCAGCAGTTACAGGGGACGGACGTCTAATGAAAAACTGTTTTTT.